A selection of T cell receptor beta chains follows, all from one sample in a study of cytomegalovirus exposure and HLA in healthy donors. Repertoires were generated with immunoSEQ multiplex PCR, while TCRdb's copy carries only in-frame clones and drops some. Its listing shows about 110,000 clones. Sequenced sample: PBMCs. Every receptor here comes from a man aged 35-49 years in good health and CMV-seropositive. CDR3s include the opening cysteine and the closing phenylalanine or tryptophan. A D gene is named only where the DNA matches it firmly.

D gene	V gene	J gene	CDR3 DNA	CDR3 protein
-	TRBV7-9	TRBJ1-4	TGTGCCAGCAGCCTGAATGAAAAACTGTTTTTT	CASSLNEKLFF
-	TRBV27	TRBJ1-1	TGTGCCAGCAGTTTAAGTTCGGGGAACACTGAAGCTTTCTTT	CASSLSSGNTEAFF
-	TRBV10-2	TRBJ2-1	TGCGCCAGCAGTGAGATGAATAGCCTTGTAAAGTTCAATGAGCAGTTCTTC	CASSEMNSLVKFNEQFF
TRBD1	TRBV19	TRBJ2-5	TGTGCCAGTAGAGGGGACAGCGCTTCGGAGACCCAGTACTTC	CASRGDSASETQYF
TRBD2	TRBV29-1	TRBJ2-3	TGCAGCCTTTCCGGGACTAGCTTTGATACGCAGTATTTT	CSLSGTSFDTQYF
TRBD2	TRBV11-3	TRBJ2-1	TGTGCCAGCAGCACAGGACTAGCGGGTTCCTCCTACAATGAGCAGTTCTTC	CASSTGLAGSSYNEQFF
-	TRBV28	TRBJ1-1	TGTGCCAGCAGTTCATCCCCCAGGGACACTGAAGCTTTCTTT	CASSSSPRDTEAFF
TRBD1	TRBV7-2	TRBJ2-1	TGTGCCAGCAGCTTAGGTCCCGGGACAGGGGCCAATGAGCAGTTCTTC	CASSLGPGTGANEQFF
TRBD2	TRBV4-2	TRBJ2-1	TGTGCCAGCAGCCAAGACGTAAGCGGGATAAGTAATGAGCAGTTCTTC	CASSQDVSGISNEQFF
TRBD2	TRBV6-5	TRBJ2-2	TGTGCCAGCAGTTCCCTGAGGACTAGCGCCGGGGAGCTGTTTTTT	CASSSLRTSAGELFF
-	TRBV7-9	TRBJ2-7	TGTGCCAGCAGCCTCGGGACCTACGAGCAGTACTTC	CASSLGTYEQYF
TRBD2	TRBV6-5	TRBJ2-7	TGTGCCAGCAGTCCCTATAGCGGGAGCGAGCAGTACTTC	CASSPYSGSEQYF
-	TRBV19	TRBJ2-5	TGTGCCAGTAGTATTGGCGGGATTGAGACCCAGTACTTC	CASSIGGIETQYF
TRBD1	TRBV5-4	TRBJ2-7	TGTGCCAGCAGCCGGGGACAGACCTACGAGCAGTACTTC	CASSRGQTYEQYF
-	TRBV27	TRBJ2-5	TGTGCCAGCAGTTTATCAGGGTCCGCGGGGGAGACCCAGTACTTC	CASSLSGSAGETQYF
TRBD1	TRBV6-4	TRBJ2-2	TGTGCCAGCAGTACCGGACAGGGTCGGACCGGGGAGCTGTTTTTT	CASSTGQGRTGELFF
-	TRBV28	TRBJ1-4	TGTGCCAGCAGTTTCCCCGGGGTGACTAATGAAAAACTGTTTTTT	CASSFPGVTNEKLFF
-	TRBV27	TRBJ1-5	TGTGCCAGCAGTTTAAAGCGGTGGCAGCCCCAGCATTTT	CASSLKRWQPQHF
-	TRBV5-4	TRBJ2-7	TGTGCCAGCAGCTTGGGTAGTACCCACTACGAGCAGTACTTC	CASSLGSTHYEQYF
-	TRBV11-2	TRBJ1-1	TGTGCCAGCAGCTTCGACGGGGGTGGTTACACTGAAGCTTTCTTT	CASSFDGGGYTEAFF
-	TRBV6-1	TRBJ2-7	TGTGCCATACGGGACTTAATCTACGAGCAGTACTTC	CAIRDLIYEQYF
-	TRBV30	TRBJ2-5	TGTGCCTGGAGTGTCATCGGCGGGGAGACCCAGTACTTC	CAWSVIGGETQYF
-	TRBV5-5	TRBJ1-5	TGTGCCAGCAGCTTTCGGGGGTCGGATCAGCCCCAGCATTTT	CASSFRGSDQPQHF
-	TRBV7-3	TRBJ1-2	TGTGCCAGCAGCCCCGGGCCAGGGCTAAAGAAGGATGGCTACACCTTC	CASSPGPGLKKDGYTF
-	TRBV10-1	TRBJ2-7	TGCGCCAGCAGTGAGTCGGGGGACAAAGCCTACGAGCAGTACTTC	CASSESGDKAYEQYF
TRBD1	TRBV15	TRBJ2-7	TGTGCCACCAGCAGGGACAGGGGGGATGAGCAGTACTTC	CATSRDRGDEQYF
-	TRBV5-5	TRBJ1-1	TGTGCCAGCAGCTTGTTCGGGGGAGGGCCCGACGCTGAAGCTTTCTTT	CASSLFGGGPDAEAFF
-	TRBV11-2	TRBJ2-3	TGTGCCAGCAGCAAAAGGGGGAATCCCACAGATACGCAGTATTTT	CASSKRGNPTDTQYF
TRBD1	TRBV5-1	TRBJ2-3	TGCGCCAGCAGCCTGACAGGGCCAGATACGCAGTATTTT	CASSLTGPDTQYF
TRBD2	TRBV6-1	TRBJ2-3	TGTGCCAGCAGGAGGGGGACTAGCGGGGCCTGGGCGCAGTATTTT	CASRRGTSGAWAQYF
TRBD1	TRBV28	TRBJ2-5	TGTGCCAGCAGTTTACCCTTCGAGGGGGCCGAGACCCAGTACTTC	CASSLPFEGAETQYF
TRBD1	TRBV28	TRBJ2-7	TGTGCCAGCAGTTTCACCAGAGACAGGGAGTCCGAGCAGTACTTC	CASSFTRDRESEQYF
TRBD1	TRBV19	TRBJ2-6	TGTGCCAGTAGTACCCGGGGACAGGGGGCGCGTGGGGCCAACGTCCTGACTTTC	CASSTRGQGARGANVLTF
-	TRBV7-9	TRBJ1-4	TGTGCCAGCAGCTTAGGGGCAGGGCGCGAAAAACTGTTTTTT	CASSLGAGREKLFF
TRBD1	TRBV5-1	TRBJ2-7	TGCGCCAGCAGCTTGCAGACAGGGACCTACGAGCAGTACTTC	CASSLQTGTYEQYF
TRBD2	TRBV7-6	TRBJ2-5	TGTGCCAGCAGCTTAGGGTTGGGCGGGAGGCTGGGAGAGACCCAGTACTTC	CASSLGLGGRLGETQYF
TRBD2	TRBV5-1	TRBJ2-7	TGCGCCAGCAGCTTGGTGTCGCGGGAGGTCGAGCAGTACTTC	CASSLVSREVEQYF
-	TRBV29-1	TRBJ2-7	TGCAGCGTTGGACAGGTATCCTACGAGCAGTACTTC	CSVGQVSYEQYF
TRBD1	TRBV28	TRBJ1-5	TGTGCCAGCAGTGAGGACAGGGGAGCTAACAATCAGCCCCAGCATTTT	CASSEDRGANNQPQHF
-	TRBV6-5	TRBJ2-6	TGTGCCAGCAGTTACCAGGGTTCTGGGGCCAACGTCCTGACTTTC	CASSYQGSGANVLTF
-	TRBV5-5	TRBJ2-2	TGTGCCAGCAGCAAATCAGGGATAAGGGGTCCCGGGGAGCTGTTTTTT	CASSKSGIRGPGELFF
TRBD1	TRBV7-2	TRBJ1-1	TGTGCCAGCAGCTCCGTCGGGACAGGGGGCTTGGGGACTGAAGCTTTCTTT	CASSSVGTGGLGTEAFF
TRBD2	TRBV27	TRBJ2-7	TGTGCCAGCAGTTTAAGCGCTAGCGGGAGAAACGAGCAGTACTTC	CASSLSASGRNEQYF
-	TRBV7-2	TRBJ2-3	TGTGCCAGCAGCAGTAGTGCCACAGATACGCAGTATTTT	CASSSSATDTQYF
TRBD1	TRBV7-2	TRBJ1-2	TGTGCCAGCAGCGGACGGACAGGGCTACAAGATGGCTACACCTTC	CASSGRTGLQDGYTF
TRBD1	TRBV5-1	TRBJ2-7	TGCGCCAGCAGCTTATGGACAGGGGGCTCCTACGAGCAGTACTTC	CASSLWTGGSYEQYF
-	TRBV4-3	TRBJ2-2	TGCGCCAGCAGCCAGGCTACAGGGTCTTATAGCACCGGGGAGCTGTTTTTT	CASSQATGSYSTGELFF
-	TRBV2	TRBJ2-1	TGTGCCAGCAGAGAGGGACTGGTCGGTGAGCAGTTCTTC	CASREGLVGEQFF
TRBD1	TRBV27	TRBJ1-4	TGTGCCAGCAGTACACACAGGGGGCCATCTAATGAAAAACTGTTTTTT	CASSTHRGPSNEKLFF
TRBD1	TRBV18	TRBJ2-7	TGTGCCAGCTCACCTGGGACAGGGGGCTCCTACGAGCAGTACTTC	CASSPGTGGSYEQYF
TRBD1	TRBV28	TRBJ2-1	TGTGCCAGCACCTTAGACAGGGTGGTTGGGAACAATGAGCAGTTCTTC	CASTLDRVVGNNEQFF
-	TRBV14	TRBJ2-7	TGTGCCAGCAGCCAAGATAGGACAGTCCTCTACGAGCAGTACTTC	CASSQDRTVLYEQYF
-	TRBV19	TRBJ2-2	TGTGCCAGTAGTATCACGGGTGGGTTATCCGGGGAGCTGTTTTTT	CASSITGGLSGELFF